This record concerns one TCR beta chain sequence. What it recognizes is unknown. Germline loops: CDR1 MDHEN, CDR2 SYDVKM. Between the trimmed V and J ends, which lost 5 bases and 4 bases, there was a span of 12 bases. This CDR3 spans 14 amino acids. These data belong to a study of vaccination effects on CD4 cells after COVID-19. On the study more broadly: The post-vaccine samples were taken, at the median, 72 days after the second dose.

Study observations and caveats: There were few convalescent patients in the study and no early post-infection timepoints.

Once cultured for around 11 days, the cells underwent separation to obtain CD4+ T cells. Subjects were given two BNT162b2 or mRNA-1273 vaccine doses. Nucleocapsid antibodies were negative in the vaccine recipients, who had never had SARS-CoV-2 infection. Cultures had half their medium replaced with IL-2 medium on days 3 and 7. Method: immunoSEQ multiplex PCR; TCRdb's copy keeps in-frame clones and lacks some. The sample yields approximately 74,000 clones, around 67% seen once. The rearrangement links TRBV28 to TRBJ1-5; D might be TRBD1 (6 bases). The receptor comes from a human donor who received a COVID-19 vaccine. The specimen was CD4+ T cells from PBMCs cultured without peptide, collected after COVID-19 vaccination. The CDR3 spells CASSSGGRNQPQHF. The CDR3, as DNA: TGTGCCAGCAGTAGCGGGGGGCGGAATCAGCCCCAGCATTTT.